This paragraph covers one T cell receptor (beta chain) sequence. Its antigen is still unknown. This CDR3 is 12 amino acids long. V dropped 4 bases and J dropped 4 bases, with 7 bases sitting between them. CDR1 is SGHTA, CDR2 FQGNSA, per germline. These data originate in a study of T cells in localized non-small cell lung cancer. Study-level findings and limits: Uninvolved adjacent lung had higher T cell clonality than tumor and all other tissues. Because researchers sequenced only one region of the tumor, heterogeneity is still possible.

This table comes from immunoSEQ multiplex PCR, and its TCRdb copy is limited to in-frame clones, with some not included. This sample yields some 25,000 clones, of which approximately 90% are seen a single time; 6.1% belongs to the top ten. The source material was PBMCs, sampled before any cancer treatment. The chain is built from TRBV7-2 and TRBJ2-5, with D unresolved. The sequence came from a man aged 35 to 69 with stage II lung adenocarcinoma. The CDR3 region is CASSYLRETQYF. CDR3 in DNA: TGTGCCAGCAGCTATTTAAGAGAGACCCAGTACTTC.